The subject of this entry is one T cell receptor beta chain. A read error may produce the germline difference seen at one junction end. No cell sorting was done before RNA was extracted from the tissue. The CDR3 has 11 amino acids. In germline, CDR1 is SQVTM, CDR2 ANQGSEA. This sample was taken from a study of tumor and adjacent non-tumor tissue in lung cancer. As for the study in general: The cohort had around twelve adenocarcinoma, a couple of squamous cell and 1 small cell patients. Each sample yielded 4 million to 5 million productive TCRbeta reads on average.

A modified ARM-PCR protocol with three rounds of nested PCR amplified TCRbeta. Via MiXCR, TCRdb re-called the multiplex PCR reads, giving one row per CDR3 protein. The sample consists of roughly 67,000 distinct CDR3 sequences, about 61% of them appearing once. The source of this sequence is a middle-aged man with non-small cell lung cancer. This chain connects TRBV29-1 to TRBJ1-1, with D unresolved. Sample: lung tumor tissue. CDR3 amino acids: CSGERGTETFF. In DNA form, the CDR3 reads TGCAGCGGTGAGCGGGGAACTGAAACTTTCTTT.